This T cell receptor beta chain was documented in a study of blood T cell repertoires in COVID-19. Overall study: Acute and convalescent COVID-19 samples came from the United States, Italy and Spain. PBMCs, B-cell-depleted T cells, or T cells provided the cDNA or gDNA that made up the material.

Germline CDR1 SGHTA, CDR2 FQGTGA. The CDR3 is 15 residues long. Deletions cut 5 bases from V and 4 bases from J, with 17 bases between. In the original analysis: Nucleated cell counts were estimated from reference gene primer amplification. Only in-frame clones appear in the TCRdb table, and some are missing; sequencing was by immunoSEQ multiplex PCR. Clonal size and the V and J genes are those of that table, whereas D and trimming came from the DNA. Among 30,000 or so clones listed, approximately 86% were seen once. Specimen: peripheral blood. This sequence joins TRBV7-3 and TRBJ1-1, with D perhaps matching TRBD1 (6 bases). This TCR came from a woman aged 80 or over with active or convalescent COVID-19. CDR3 bases: TGTGCCAGCAGCAACCCACAGGGTGGCGGCACTGAAGCTTTCTTT. It specifies CASSNPQGGGTEAFF.